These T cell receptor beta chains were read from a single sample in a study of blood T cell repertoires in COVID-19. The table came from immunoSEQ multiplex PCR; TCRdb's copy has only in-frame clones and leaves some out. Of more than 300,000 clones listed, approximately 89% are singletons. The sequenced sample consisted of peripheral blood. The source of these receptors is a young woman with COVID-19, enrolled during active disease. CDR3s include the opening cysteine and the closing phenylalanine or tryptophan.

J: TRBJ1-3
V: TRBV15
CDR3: CATSREGQVGNTIYF

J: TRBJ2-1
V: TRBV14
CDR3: CASSQVSGRSYNEQFF

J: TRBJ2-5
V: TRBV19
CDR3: CASSMGGVAWGLKETQYF

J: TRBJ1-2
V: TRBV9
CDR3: CASSVGTSTLGGYTF

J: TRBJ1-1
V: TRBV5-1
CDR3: CASSLASGYTEAFF

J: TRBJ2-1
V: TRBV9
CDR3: CASSGNGGRSSYNEQFF

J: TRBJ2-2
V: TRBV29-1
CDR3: CSAPTGTGTGELFF

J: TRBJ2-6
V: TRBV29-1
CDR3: CSVEAGEPSSGANVLTF

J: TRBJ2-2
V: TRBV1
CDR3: CTSSPTITGELFF

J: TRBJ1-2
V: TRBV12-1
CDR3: CASSFVMGPYGYTF